Detailed here is one T cell receptor (beta chain). V lost 8 bases to trimming and J lost 5 bases, with 13 bases between them. This CDR3 is 12 amino acids long. Germline V gene lookup returns CDR1 SGHAT and CDR2 FQNNGV. This sample is drawn from a study of T cell changes during pregnancy in multiple sclerosis. Using immunoSEQ multiplex PCR, the repertoire was profiled, and TCRdb retains in-frame clones only, with some absent. Of about 73,000 clones listed, over 80% are singletons. The J gene is TRBJ2-7, the V gene TRBV11-2; possibly TRBD1 for D (5 bases). The sequencing here drew on peripheral blood, taken in the third trimester of pregnancy. The receptor comes from a female donor in good health, enrolled as a control in a pregnancy study. CDR3 protein: CASRRESNEQYF. CDR3 bases: TGTGCCAGCCGCAGGGAATCCAACGAGCAGTACTTC.